The 28 T cell receptor beta chains below come from one sample, sequenced in a study of cytomegalovirus exposure and HLA in healthy donors. In the PCR, 60 Vbeta and 13 Jbeta primers were used. Libraries were prepared by immunoSEQ multiplex PCR; TCRdb keeps only in-frame clonotypes and omits some of them. The profile shows about 260,000 clones, under 80% of them singletons. The sequenced sample consisted of PBMCs. The receptors originated from a female donor in good health and CMV-seronegative.

Only one count was recorded for this clone. Additional DNA sequences in this sample encode the identical CDR3. The chain couples TRBV30 to TRBJ1-1, with 9 bases identical to TRBD1. The V and J ends lost 5 bases and 5 bases, in that order; junction bases with no gene match: 9. The CDR3 covers 14 residues. Germline V CDR1 and CDR2: GTSNPN, SVGIG (reference sequence). The CDR3 loop reads CAWSGTGTWTEAFF. CDR3 in DNA: TGTGCCTGGTCCGGGACAGGGACTTGGACTGAAGCTTTCTTT.

This chain joins TRBV5-1 and TRBJ2-2; no reliable D call. The V end lost 1 base, the J end lost 6 bases, and 7 bases lay between the germline ends. CDR3 length: 13 residues. Germline V gene sequence: CDR1 SGHRS, CDR2 YFSETQ. DNA for the CDR3: TGCGCCAGCAGCTTGATCGTCGCCGGGGAGCTGTTTTTT. Its protein product is CASSLIVAGELFF.

This chain connects TRBV5-1 to TRBJ2-1; 9 bases agree with TRBD1. The CDR3 totals 16 residues. CDR1 SGHRS and CDR2 YFSETQ come from the germline V gene. Trimming removed 0 bases from V and 7 bases from J; junction bases left unmatched: 8. CDR3 loop: CASSLGMGQGSNEQFF. As DNA, the CDR3 is TGCGCCAGCAGCTTGGGCATGGGACAGGGATCAAATGAGCAGTTCTTC.

This clone has just a few counts. The chain links TRBV15 to TRBJ2-3; TRBD2 matches 11 bases. There are 16 residues in the CDR3. Germline loops: CDR1 LNHNV, CDR2 YYDKDF (reference sequence). V shed 2 bases and J 1 base; nucleotides not matched to a gene: 2. The CDR3 nucleotides are TGTGCCACCAGCAGAAAACTAGCGGGAGGCACAGATACGCAGTATTTT. It is translated as CATSRKLAGGTDTQYF.

This clone showed up just a few times. The rearrangement joins TRBV5-1 to TRBJ2-6, with D uncertain. Trimming took off 3 bases at V and 2 bases at J, with 12 bases between the two ends. CDR1 is SGHRS, CDR2 YFSETQ, per germline. This CDR3 is built from 16 residues. CDR3 sequence reads: CASSYPPRPGANVLTF. Written as DNA, the CDR3 is TGCGCCAGCAGCTACCCTCCGCGGCCTGGGGCCAACGTCCTGACTTTC. The full variable domain, its missing parts supplied by reference TRBV5-1 and TRBJ2-6, is KAGVTQTPRYLIKTRGQQVTLSCSPISGHRSVSWYQQTPGQGLQFLFEYFSETQRNKGNFPGRFSGRQFSNSRSEMNVSTLELGDSALYLCASSYPPRPGANVLTFGAGSRLTVL.

This clone was counted between two and nine times. The chain carries TRBV7-9 and TRBJ2-1; unclear D gene. The CDR3 is 18 residues long. Germline V gives CDR1 SEHNR, CDR2 FQNEAQ (reference sequence). Trimming took 4 bases from V and 8 from J, leaving 27 bases between them. The CDR3 spells CASSSQERNSFLCDEQFF. CDR3 coding DNA: TGTGCCAGCAGCTCCCAAGAGAGAAACAGCTTTCTTTGCGATGAGCAGTTCTTC.

The V call is TRBV27, the J call TRBJ2-1, with D possibly being TRBD1 (6 bases). V was clipped by 5 bases and J by 6 bases, with 20 bases between them. Germline CDR1 MNHEY, CDR2 SMNVEV (reference sequence). The CDR3 runs 16 residues. In DNA form, the CDR3 reads TGTGCCAGCAGTCCACACACAGGGAAATCTGGCAATGAGCAGTTCTTC. Translated, it gives CASSPHTGKSGNEQFF.

The genes are TRBV19 and TRBJ1-1, with a possible D match to TRBD1 (5 bases). The CDR3 covers 12 residues. Trimming took off 6 bases at V and 6 bases at J, with 11 bases between the two ends. CDR1 and CDR2 (germline): LNHDA, SQIVND (reference sequence). Here the CDR3 DNA reads TGTGCCAGTAGAAAAATGGGGCCTGAAGCTTTCTTT. Its protein product is CASRKMGPEAFF.

CDR3 in amino acids: CASSSSDNEQYF. The CDR3 DNA is TGTGCCAGCAGTTCATCGGACAACGAGCAGTACTTC. The rearrangement links TRBV27 to TRBJ2-5; D might be TRBD1 (5 bases). The J call may be mistaken, given a closer DNA end match to TRBJ2-7. Germline V gene lookup returns CDR1 MNHEY and CDR2 SMNVEV (reference sequence). The CDR3 runs to 12 residues.

The CDR3, as DNA: TGTGCCAGCGGGACAACCTTAGTGGCTTTCTTT. Its translation is CASGTTLVAFF. The V and J genes are TRBV27 and TRBJ1-1, with D possibly matching TRBD1 (6 bases). This CDR3 spans 11 amino acids. The V and J ends lost 8 bases and 11 bases respectively, with 15 bases between them. The germline gives CDR1 MNHEY, CDR2 SMNVEV (reference sequence).

This clone was seen only once. CDR3 residues: CAAGLRQGAEAFF. CDR3 bases: TGTGCCGCTGGTTTAAGGCAGGGGGCTGAAGCTTTCTTT. The chain couples TRBV2 to TRBJ1-1; 7 bases are a match to TRBD1. Germline CDR1 is SNHLY and CDR2 is FYNNEI. The CDR3 length is 13 residues. Trimming removed 11 bases from V and 6 bases from J; junction bases left unmatched: 12.

This clone was seen more than once but under ten times. V and J are TRBV6-1 and TRBJ1-5; 7 bases line up with TRBD1. CDR1 is MNHNS and CDR2 is SASEGT in the germline V gene. Losses at the gene ends were 1 base for V and 7 bases for J; bases not matched to a gene: 7. The CDR3 has 15 residues. CDR3 residues: CASSEDTGAGQPQHF. The CDR3 DNA follows: TGTGCCAGCAGTGAAGATACAGGGGCGGGGCAGCCCCAGCATTTT.

The chain uses TRBV6-5 and TRBJ2-5; D gene uncertain. The CDR3 sequence is 11 residues long. Deletions cut 2 bases from V and 7 bases from J, with 5 bases between. The V gene's germline CDR1 is MNHEY and CDR2 SVGAGI. The CDR3 sequence is CASSYTGTQYF. The CDR3 region has the DNA TGTGCCAGCAGTTACACGGGGACCCAGTACTTC.

V usage is TRBV6-5 and J usage is TRBJ2-7, with D possibly being TRBD1 (6 bases). V was clipped by 6 bases and J by 2 bases, with 14 bases between them. The length of the CDR3 is 14 residues. Germline V gene lookup returns CDR1 MNHEY and CDR2 SVGAGI. CDR3 DNA sequence: TGTGCCAGCAGGTCAGGGGCCCCGACCTACGAGCAGTACTTC. Translated: CASRSGAPTYEQYF.

This clone has just a few counts. This chain connects TRBV5-1 to TRBJ2-7; TRBD2 agrees at 8 bases. Germline values: CDR1 SGHRS, CDR2 YFSETQ. V lost 6 bases and J lost 3; bases outside the gene matches: 11. The CDR3 spans 15 residues. The CDR3 sequence is CASTPGAGVLYEQYF. CDR3 coding DNA: TGCGCCAGCACCCCCGGAGCGGGAGTTCTCTACGAGCAGTACTTC.

The chain employs TRBV4-1 and TRBJ1-5; D is undetermined. CDR1 and CDR2 from the germline V gene are MGHRA and YSYEKL. Trimming removed 0 bases at V and 7 bases at J, with 13 bases between. CDR3 size: 15 residues. Here the CDR3 DNA reads TGCGCCAGCAGCCAAGAACCCCCCCTACGGCAGCCCCAGCATTTT. Its protein product is CASSQEPPLRQPQHF.

The DNA of the CDR3 is TGTGCCAGCTCACCGCGGGGGGTGGACCCCCAGCATTTT. This translates into CASSPRGVDPQHF. This chain connects TRBV18 to TRBJ1-5, with D possibly matching TRBD1 (5 bases). CDR1 and CDR2 from the germline V gene are KGHSH and LQKENI. CDR3 length: 13 residues. Between the trimmed V and J ends, which lost 3 bases and 10 bases, there was a span of 13 bases.

The chain recombines TRBV2 with TRBJ1-1; TRBD1 matches at 9 bases. J lost 4 bases, V lost 4 bases, and 4 bases had no gene match. The CDR3 has 14 amino acids. Germline-derived CDR1 and CDR2 are SNHLY and FYNNEI. This CDR3 is CASSVTGGITEAFF. CDR3 coding DNA: TGTGCCAGCAGTGTCACAGGGGGCATCACTGAAGCTTTCTTT.

With respect to this clone: The germline gene is not matched at one end of the junction; a read error may be the cause. V is TRBV7-9 and J is TRBJ2-5; 10 positions match TRBD1. The V gene's germline CDR1 is SEHNR and CDR2 FQNEAQ (reference sequence). This CDR3 region has 15 residues. CDR3 nucleotides: TGTTCCAGCAGCACGGGACAGGGGAGTCAAGAGACCCAGTACTTC. It specifies CSSSTGQGSQETQYF.

The V gene is TRBV6-1, the J gene TRBJ1-5, with D unclear. Germline V gene sequence: CDR1 MNHNS, CDR2 SASEGT. V was cut by 3 bases and J by 4 bases, with 10 bases left in between. This CDR3 is built from 14 residues. In nucleotides, the CDR3 is TGTGCCAGCAGTGATCAGGCAGGTAATCAGCCCCAGCATTTT. Amino acids: CASSDQAGNQPQHF.

The chain recombines TRBV4-1 with TRBJ1-5; 7 bases are shared with TRBD1. The germline CDR1 and CDR2 sequences are MGHRA and YSYEKL. The CDR3 has 14 residues. V lost 4 bases and J lost 5; bases outside the gene matches: 5. The CDR3 reads CASSPPGGDQPQHF. CDR3 DNA: TGCGCCAGCAGCCCTCCAGGGGGAGATCAGCCCCAGCATTTT.

The chain's CDR3 is CASSSDRGLNTEAFF. CDR3 DNA: TGTGCCAGCAGTTCCGACAGGGGACTGAACACTGAAGCTTTCTTT. This chain connects TRBV28 to TRBJ1-1; 8 bases line up with TRBD1. Germline lookup yields CDR1 MDHEN and CDR2 SYDVKM. Trimming took 4 bases from V and 0 from J; bases not matched to a gene: 4. The CDR3 loop spans 15 amino acids.

The chain recombines TRBV6-5 with TRBJ2-1, with 8 bases fitting TRBD2. This CDR3 is built from 15 residues. With V trimmed by 2 bases and J by 1 base, 1 base remained unmatched. Germline CDR1 and CDR2: MNHEY and SVGAGI. The DNA of the CDR3 is TGTGCCAGCAGTTACACGGGAGGGTCCTACAATGAGCAGTTCTTC. Protein sequence: CASSYTGGSYNEQFF.

The chain joins TRBV7-2 to TRBJ2-7; 13 bases agree with TRBD2. Germline V CDR1 and CDR2: SGHTA, FQGNSA. Trimming at V came to 3 bases and at J to 6 bases, leaving 14 bases not matched to a gene. The CDR3 is 18 residues long. CDR3 in amino acids: CASSLPLGLAGLLGEQYF. DNA for the CDR3: TGTGCCAGCAGCTTGCCTTTGGGACTAGCGGGACTTCTGGGCGAGCAGTACTTC.

The V call is TRBV23-1, the J call TRBJ1-1; 7 bases fit TRBD1. TRBV23-1 is assigned to the ORF class and has an uncertain function. This CDR3 is built from 14 residues. The V segment lost 6 bases and the J segment 0 bases; nucleotides outside the gene matches: 4. The CDR3 loop is CASSGRGLNTEAFF. Written as DNA, the CDR3 is TGCGCCAGCAGCGGCAGGGGGTTGAACACTGAAGCTTTCTTT.

This sequence joins TRBV2 and TRBJ1-4; TRBD1 might be the D (6 bases). The CDR3 loop spans 13 amino acids. V was trimmed by 6 bases and J by 2 bases, leaving 7 bases between them. The germline CDR1 and CDR2 sequences are SNHLY and FYNNEI. CDR3 region: CASRRGTNEKLFF. For the CDR3, the DNA is TGTGCCAGCAGGAGGGGGACTAATGAAAAACTGTTTTTT. Using reference TRBV2 and TRBJ1-4 for the parts outside the CDR3, the full variable domain is EPEVTQTPSHQVTQMGQEVILRCVPISNHLYFYWYRQILGQKVEFLVSFYNNEISEKSEIFDDQFSVERPDGSNFTLKIRSTKLEDSAMYFCASRRGTNEKLFFGSGTQLSVL.

The rearrangement links TRBV5-1 to TRBJ2-7, with D perhaps matching TRBD1 (5 bases). There are 15 residues in the CDR3. Trimming shortened V by 0 bases and J by 2 bases, and 12 bases separated the two germline ends. Germline V gene data show CDR1 as SGHRS and CDR2 as YFSETQ. The CDR3 spells CASSLVETVTYEQYF. CDR3 nucleotide sequence: TGCGCCAGCAGCTTGGTTGAGACAGTAACCTACGAGCAGTACTTC.

The rearrangement joins TRBV6-6 to TRBJ2-7, with 12 bases aligning to TRBD1. V lost 7 bases to trimming and J lost 6 bases; unmatched junction nucleotides: 7. Per germline, CDR1 MNHNY and CDR2 SVGAGI (reference sequence). The CDR3 contains 14 residues. CDR3 protein: CASIPGQGAREQYF. CDR3 DNA: TGTGCCAGCATCCCGGGACAGGGGGCGCGCGAGCAGTACTTC.